Presented here are 7 T cell receptor beta chains from one specimen sequenced in a study of blood T cells in healthy people across ages. For the second PCR, which ran for about 7 to 11 cycles, a sample-barcoded 5' primer and a J-beta primer mix were used. TCRdb itself ran the 5' RACE reads through MiXCR, one entry per CDR3 protein. Found here are about 1.1 million distinct CDR3 sequences, around two fifths of them singletons; the top ten hold around 13%. The sequenced sample consisted of blood. The source of these receptors is a man between 18 and 29 years old in good health.

The rearrangement joins TRBV6-2 or TRBV6-3 to TRBJ2-3, with 8 bases that match TRBD2. The CDR3 is 14 amino acids. The trim removed 8 bases at V and 4 bases at J, leaving 8 bases unmatched. Germline CDR1 and CDR2: MNHEY and SVGEGT. The CDR3 DNA reads as TGTGCCAGCCTTAACGGGGGGGAAGCAGATACGCAGTATTTT. Amino acids: CASLNGGEADTQYF.

This clonotype was counted between two and nine times. The chain is built from TRBV7-2 and TRBJ1-5; no clear D gene. Germline CDR1 SGHTA, CDR2 FQGNSA. The V and J ends lost 5 bases and 4 bases respectively, with 12 bases between them. This CDR3 is built from 14 residues. This CDR3 reads CASSPREENQPQHF. The CDR3 DNA reads as TGTGCCAGCAGCCCGCGGGAGGAAAATCAGCCCCAGCATTTT.

This clonotype occurred a few times. DNA for the CDR3: TGTGCCAGCAGTTACTCGCTACAGGATAACTATGGCTACACCTTC. This sequence encodes CASSYSLQDNYGYTF. The rearrangement links TRBV6-2 or TRBV6-3 to TRBJ1-2, with D maybe TRBD1 (5 bases). The germline V and J ends were trimmed by 0 bases and 1 base, with 9 bases remaining between them. The germline V gene encodes CDR1 MNHEY and CDR2 SVGEGT. The length of the CDR3 is 15 residues.

With respect to this clonotype: The junction and the germline gene differ at one end; a read error may be behind it. The DNA for the CDR3 is TGTGCCAGCAGCTCGGGCCAACTTAACTATGGCCACACCTTC. Translating gives CASSSGQLNYGHTF. The genes are TRBV7-9 and TRBJ1-2; D gene uncertain. The germline V gene has CDR1 SEHNR and CDR2 FQNEAQ (reference sequence). The CDR3 runs to 14 residues.

This clonotype was seen once. The chain links TRBV3-1 to TRBJ2-5, with 9 bases fitting TRBD2. The CDR3 loop spans 16 amino acids. The V segment lost 0 bases and the J segment 4 bases; nucleotides outside the gene matches: 6. Looked up from germline, CDR1 is LGHDT and CDR2 is YNNKEL (reference sequence). This chain's CDR3 is CASSQDASGGTETQYF. CDR3 in DNA: TGTGCCAGCAGCCAAGATGCCAGCGGGGGGACAGAGACCCAGTACTTC.

Only a few counts were recorded for this clonotype. V gene TRBV6-7 combines with J gene TRBJ2-5; either TRBD1 or TRBD2 may fit D (5 bases each). TRBV6-7 counts as an open reading frame of uncertain function. The germline V and J ends were trimmed by 6 bases and 1 base, with 18 bases remaining between them. This CDR3 contains 16 residues. The CDR3 nucleotides are TGTGCCAGCAGGCTCGACAGCAGAGGAGGCCAAGAGACCCAGTACTTC. It codes for CASRLDSRGGQETQYF.

This chain uses TRBV18 with TRBJ1-5; D ambiguous. Per germline, CDR1 KGHSH and CDR2 LQKENI. Deletions cut 6 bases from V and 4 bases from J, with 7 bases between. The CDR3 length is 12 residues. This CDR3 reads CASSDLNQPQHF. CDR3 bases: TGTGCCAGCTCGGATCTGAATCAGCCCCAGCATTTT. Filled out from reference TRBV18 and TRBJ1-5, the complete variable domain reads NAGVMQNPRHLVRRRGQEARLRCSPMKGHSHVYWYRQLPEEGLKFMVYLQKENIIDESGMPKERFSAEFPKEGPSILRIQQVVRGDSAAYFCASSDLNQPQHFGDGTRLSIL.